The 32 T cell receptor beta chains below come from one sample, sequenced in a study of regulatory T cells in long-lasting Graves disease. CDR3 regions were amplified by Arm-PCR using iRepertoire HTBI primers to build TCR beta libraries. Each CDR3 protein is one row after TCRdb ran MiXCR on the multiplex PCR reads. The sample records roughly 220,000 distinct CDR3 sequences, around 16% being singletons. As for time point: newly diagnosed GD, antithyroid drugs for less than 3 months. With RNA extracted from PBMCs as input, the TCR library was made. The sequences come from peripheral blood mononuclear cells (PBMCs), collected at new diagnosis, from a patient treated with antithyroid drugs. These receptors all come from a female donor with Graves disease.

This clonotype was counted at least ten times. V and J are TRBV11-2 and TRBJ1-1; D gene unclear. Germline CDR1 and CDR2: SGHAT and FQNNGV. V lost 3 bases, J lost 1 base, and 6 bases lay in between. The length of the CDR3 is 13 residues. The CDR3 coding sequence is TGTGCCAGCAGCTTTATGGGGAACACTGAAGCTTTCTTT. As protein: CASSFMGNTEAFF.

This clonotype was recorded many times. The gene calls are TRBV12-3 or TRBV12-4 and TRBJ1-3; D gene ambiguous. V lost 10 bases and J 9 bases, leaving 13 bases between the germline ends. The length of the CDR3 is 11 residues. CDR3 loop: CATSGTATIYF. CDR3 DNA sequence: TGTGCCACCTCCGGAACGGCCACCATATATTTT.

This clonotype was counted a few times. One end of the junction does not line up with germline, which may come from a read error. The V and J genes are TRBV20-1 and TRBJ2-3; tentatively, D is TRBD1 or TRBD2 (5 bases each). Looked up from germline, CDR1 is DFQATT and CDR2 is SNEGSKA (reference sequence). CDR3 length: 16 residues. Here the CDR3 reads CSTSTLYRDSTDTQYF. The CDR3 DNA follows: TGCAGTACTAGTACCCTGTACCGGGACAGCACAGATACGCAGTATTTT.

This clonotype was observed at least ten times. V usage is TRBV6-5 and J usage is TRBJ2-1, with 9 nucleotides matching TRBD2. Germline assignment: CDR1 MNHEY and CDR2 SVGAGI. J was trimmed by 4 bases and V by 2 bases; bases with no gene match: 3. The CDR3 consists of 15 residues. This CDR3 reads CASSYAGGTYNEQFF. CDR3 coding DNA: TGTGCCAGCAGTTACGCGGGAGGGACATACAATGAGCAGTTCTTC.

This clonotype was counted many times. CDR3 region: CASSSRTSPGANVLTF. The CDR3 DNA is TGTGCCAGCAGTTCCCGGACCAGTCCTGGGGCCAACGTCCTGACTTTC. V gene TRBV6-5 combines with J gene TRBJ2-6; D is unclear. V was pared by 4 bases and J by 2 bases, with 12 bases between. The CDR3 totals 16 residues. CDR1 and CDR2 from the germline V gene are MNHEY and SVGAGI.

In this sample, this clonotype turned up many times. The CDR3, as DNA: TGCAGTGCTAGAGATTCCGGGACTAGCGGCCTCAATGAGCAGTTCTTC. Translated, it gives CSARDSGTSGLNEQFF. The chain recombines TRBV20-1 with TRBJ2-1, with TRBD2 identical over 11 bases. There are 16 residues in the CDR3. With V trimmed by 0 bases and J by 6 bases, 7 bases remained unmatched. Germline lookup yields CDR1 DFQATT and CDR2 SNEGSKA (reference sequence).

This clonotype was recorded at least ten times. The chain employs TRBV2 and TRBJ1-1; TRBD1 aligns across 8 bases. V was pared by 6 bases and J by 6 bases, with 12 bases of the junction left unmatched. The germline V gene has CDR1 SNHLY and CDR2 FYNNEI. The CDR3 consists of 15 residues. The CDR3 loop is CASRRTRQGSAEAFF. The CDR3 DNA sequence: TGTGCCAGCAGGAGAACCCGACAGGGGAGCGCTGAAGCTTTCTTT.

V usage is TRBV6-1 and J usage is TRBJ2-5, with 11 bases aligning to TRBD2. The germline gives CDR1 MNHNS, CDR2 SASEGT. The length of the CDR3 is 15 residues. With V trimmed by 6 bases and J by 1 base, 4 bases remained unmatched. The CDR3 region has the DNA TGTGCCAGCAGCTATAGCGGGAGGGCCCAAGAGACCCAGTACTTC. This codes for CASSYSGRAQETQYF.

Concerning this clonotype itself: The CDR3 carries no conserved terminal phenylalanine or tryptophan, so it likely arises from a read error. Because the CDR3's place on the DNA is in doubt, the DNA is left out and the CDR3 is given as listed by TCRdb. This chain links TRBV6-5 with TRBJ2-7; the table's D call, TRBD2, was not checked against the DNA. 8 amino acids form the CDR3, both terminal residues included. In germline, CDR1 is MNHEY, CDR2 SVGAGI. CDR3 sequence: CASSYLAG.

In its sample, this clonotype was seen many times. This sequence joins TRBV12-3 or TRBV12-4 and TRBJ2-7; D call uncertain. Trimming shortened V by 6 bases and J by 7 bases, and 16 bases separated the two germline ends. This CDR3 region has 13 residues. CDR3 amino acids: CASSYLTVREQYF. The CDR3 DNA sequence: TGTGCCAGCAGCTATCTAACCGTGAGGGAGCAGTACTTC.

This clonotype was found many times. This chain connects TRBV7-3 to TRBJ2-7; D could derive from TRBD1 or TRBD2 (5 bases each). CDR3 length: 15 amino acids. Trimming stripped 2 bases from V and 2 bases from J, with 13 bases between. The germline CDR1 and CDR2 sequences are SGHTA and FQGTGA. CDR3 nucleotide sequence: TGTGCCAGCAGCTTACAAACCGGGACCACCTACGAGCAGTACTTC. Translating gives CASSLQTGTTYEQYF.

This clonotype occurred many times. The CDR3 region has the DNA TGTGCCAGTAGCAAACGACGACAGGGGGCGAGAAACACCATATATTTT. Its protein is CASSKRRQGARNTIYF. This chain links TRBV19 with TRBJ1-3; 10 bases fit TRBD1. The germline V gene has CDR1 LNHDA and CDR2 SQIVND (reference sequence). V shed 6 bases and J 5 bases; nucleotides not matched to a gene: 10. The CDR3 runs 16 residues.

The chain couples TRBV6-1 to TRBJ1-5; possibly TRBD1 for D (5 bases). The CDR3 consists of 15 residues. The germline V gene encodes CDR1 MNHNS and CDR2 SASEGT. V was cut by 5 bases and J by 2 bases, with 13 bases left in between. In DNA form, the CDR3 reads TGTGCCAGCAGTCACATCCGGGGGGGCAATCAGCCCCAGCATTTT. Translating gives CASSHIRGGNQPQHF.

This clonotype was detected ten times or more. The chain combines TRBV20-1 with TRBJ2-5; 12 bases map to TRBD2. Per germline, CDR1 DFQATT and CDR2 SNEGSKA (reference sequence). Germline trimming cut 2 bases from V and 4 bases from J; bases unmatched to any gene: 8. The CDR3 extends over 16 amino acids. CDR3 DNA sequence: TGCAGTGCTAGACCCCTAGCGGGAGGGCGGCGAGAGACCCAGTACTTC. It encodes CSARPLAGGRRETQYF.

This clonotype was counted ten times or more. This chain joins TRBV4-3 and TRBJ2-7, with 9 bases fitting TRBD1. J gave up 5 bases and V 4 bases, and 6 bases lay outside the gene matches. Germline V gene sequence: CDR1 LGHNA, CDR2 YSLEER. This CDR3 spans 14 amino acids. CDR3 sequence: CASSPLGTGNEQYF. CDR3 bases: TGCGCCAGCAGCCCCCTCGGGACAGGGAACGAGCAGTACTTC.

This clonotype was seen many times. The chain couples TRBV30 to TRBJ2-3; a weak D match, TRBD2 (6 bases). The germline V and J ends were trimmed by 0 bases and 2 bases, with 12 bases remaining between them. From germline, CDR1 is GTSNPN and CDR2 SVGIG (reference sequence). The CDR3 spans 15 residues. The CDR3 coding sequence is TGTGCCTGGAGTGTACGGGACTCATTCACAGATACGCAGTATTTT. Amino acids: CAWSVRDSFTDTQYF.

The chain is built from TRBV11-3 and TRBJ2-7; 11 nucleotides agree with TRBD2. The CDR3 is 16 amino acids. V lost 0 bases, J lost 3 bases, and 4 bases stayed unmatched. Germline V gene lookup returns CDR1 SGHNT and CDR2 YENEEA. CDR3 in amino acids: CASSLDQGTSGYEQYF. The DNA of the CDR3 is TGTGCCAGCAGCTTAGATCAGGGGACTAGCGGCTACGAGCAGTACTTC.

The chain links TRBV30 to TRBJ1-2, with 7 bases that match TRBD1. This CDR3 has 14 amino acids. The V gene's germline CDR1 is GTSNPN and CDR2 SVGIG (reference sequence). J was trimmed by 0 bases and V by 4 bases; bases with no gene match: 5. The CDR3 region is CAWTGTVANYGYTF. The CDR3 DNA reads TGTGCCTGGACCGGGACAGTAGCTAACTATGGCTACACCTTC.

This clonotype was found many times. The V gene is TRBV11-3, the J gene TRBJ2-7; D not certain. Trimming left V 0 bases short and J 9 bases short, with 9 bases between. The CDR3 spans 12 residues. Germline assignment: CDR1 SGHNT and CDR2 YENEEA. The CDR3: CASSLDGARQYF. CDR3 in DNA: TGTGCCAGCAGCTTAGACGGCGCGAGGCAGTACTTC. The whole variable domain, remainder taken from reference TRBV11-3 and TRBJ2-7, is EAGVVQSPRYKIIEKKQPVAFWCNPISGHNTLYWYLQNLGQGPELLIRYENEEAVDDSQLPKDRFSAERLKGVDSTLKIQPAELGDSAVYLCASSLDGARQYFGPGTRLTVT.

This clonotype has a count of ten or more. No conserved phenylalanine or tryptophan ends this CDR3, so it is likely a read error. The chain's CDR3 is CASSFPPGITEAFS. The CDR3 coding sequence is TGTGCCAGCAGTTTCCCGCCCGGGATCACTGAAGCTTTCTCT. The genes are TRBV6-9 and TRBJ1-1; D not resolved. Trimming took 4 bases from V and 4 from J, leaving 13 bases between them. Germline loops: CDR1 MNHGY, CDR2 SVAAGI. The CDR3 contains 14 residues.

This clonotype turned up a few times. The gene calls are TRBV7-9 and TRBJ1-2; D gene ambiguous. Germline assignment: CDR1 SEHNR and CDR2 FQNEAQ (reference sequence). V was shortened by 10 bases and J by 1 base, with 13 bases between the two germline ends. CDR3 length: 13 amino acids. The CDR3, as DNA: TGTGCCATCACCCGGCGAATTAACTATGGCTACACCTTC. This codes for CAITRRINYGYTF.

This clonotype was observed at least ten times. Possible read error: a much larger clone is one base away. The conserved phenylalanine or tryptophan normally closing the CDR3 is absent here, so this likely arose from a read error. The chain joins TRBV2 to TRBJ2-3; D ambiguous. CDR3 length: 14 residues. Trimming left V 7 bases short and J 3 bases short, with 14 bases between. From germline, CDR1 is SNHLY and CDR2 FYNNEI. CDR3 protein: CASNPSSSTDTQYL. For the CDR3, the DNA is TGTGCCAGCAACCCGTCCTCATCGACAGATACGCAGTATCTT.

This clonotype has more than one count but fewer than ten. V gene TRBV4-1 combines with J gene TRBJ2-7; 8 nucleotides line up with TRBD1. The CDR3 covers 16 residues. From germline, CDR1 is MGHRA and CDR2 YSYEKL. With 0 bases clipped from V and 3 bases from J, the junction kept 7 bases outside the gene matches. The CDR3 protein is CASSQDRQGSLYEQYF. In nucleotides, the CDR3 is TGCGCCAGCAGCCAAGACCGACAGGGGTCCCTCTACGAGCAGTACTTC.

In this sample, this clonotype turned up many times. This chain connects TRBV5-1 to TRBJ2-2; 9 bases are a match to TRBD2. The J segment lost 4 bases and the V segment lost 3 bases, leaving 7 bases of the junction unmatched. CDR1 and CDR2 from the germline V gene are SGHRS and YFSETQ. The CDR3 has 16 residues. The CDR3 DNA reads TGCGCCAGCAGCTGGGTTAGCGGGAGTGGCACCGGGGAGCTGTTTTTT. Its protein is CASSWVSGSGTGELFF.

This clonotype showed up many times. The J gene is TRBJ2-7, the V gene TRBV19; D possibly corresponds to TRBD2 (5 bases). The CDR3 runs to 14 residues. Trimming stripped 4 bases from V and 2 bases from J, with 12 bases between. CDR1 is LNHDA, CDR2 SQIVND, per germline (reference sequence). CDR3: CASSNPSGTYEQYF. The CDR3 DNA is TGTGCCAGTAGTAATCCAAGCGGTACCTACGAGCAGTACTTC.

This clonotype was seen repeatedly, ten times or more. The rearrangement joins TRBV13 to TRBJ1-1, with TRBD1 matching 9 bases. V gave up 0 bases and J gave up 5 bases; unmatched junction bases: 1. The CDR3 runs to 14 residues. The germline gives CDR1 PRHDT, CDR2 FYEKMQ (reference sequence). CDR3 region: CASSLGTGGTEAFF. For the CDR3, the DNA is TGTGCCAGCAGCTTAGGGACAGGGGGAACTGAAGCTTTCTTT.

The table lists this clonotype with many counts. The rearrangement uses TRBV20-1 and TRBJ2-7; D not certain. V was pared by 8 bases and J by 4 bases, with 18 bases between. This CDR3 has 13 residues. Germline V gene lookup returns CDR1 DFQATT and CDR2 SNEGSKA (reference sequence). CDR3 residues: CSPYSGDGYEQYF. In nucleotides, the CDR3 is TGCAGTCCCTACAGTGGTGACGGGTACGAGCAGTACTTC.

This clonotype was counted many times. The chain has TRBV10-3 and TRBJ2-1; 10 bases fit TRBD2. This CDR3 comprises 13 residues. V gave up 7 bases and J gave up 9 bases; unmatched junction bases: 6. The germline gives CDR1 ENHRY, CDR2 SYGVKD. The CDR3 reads CAINLAGEGEQFF. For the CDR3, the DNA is TGTGCCATCAACCTAGCGGGAGAGGGTGAGCAGTTCTTC.

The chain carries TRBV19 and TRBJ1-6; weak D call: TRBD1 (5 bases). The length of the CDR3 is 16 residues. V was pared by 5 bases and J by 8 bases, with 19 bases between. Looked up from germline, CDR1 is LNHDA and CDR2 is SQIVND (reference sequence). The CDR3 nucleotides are TGTGCCAGTAGTCTGAGCGCAGGGAGGTGGCATTCACCCCTCCACTTT. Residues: CASSLSAGRWHSPLHF.

Written as DNA, the CDR3 is TGTGCCAGCAGCGTAACTAGCGGGATGTCTCGTGAGCAGTTCTTC. It is translated as CASSVTSGMSREQFF. The chain joins TRBV9 to TRBJ2-1; 10 bases agree with TRBD2. Germline CDR1 is SGDLS and CDR2 is YYNGEE. J was trimmed by 9 bases and V by 1 base; bases with no gene match: 7. The CDR3 runs 15 residues.

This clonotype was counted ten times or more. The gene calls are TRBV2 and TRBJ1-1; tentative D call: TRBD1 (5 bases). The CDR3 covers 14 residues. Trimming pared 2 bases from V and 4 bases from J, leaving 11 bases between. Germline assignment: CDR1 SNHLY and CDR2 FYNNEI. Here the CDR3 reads CASSEIGVFTEAFF. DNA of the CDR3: TGTGCCAGCAGTGAAATAGGGGTGTTCACTGAAGCTTTCTTT.

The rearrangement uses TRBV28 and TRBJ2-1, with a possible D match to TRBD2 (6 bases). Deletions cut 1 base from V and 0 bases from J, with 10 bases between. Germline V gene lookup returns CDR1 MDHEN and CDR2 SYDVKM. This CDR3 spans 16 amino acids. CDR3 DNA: TGTGCCAGCAGTTTATCTAGCGAGAGCTCCTACAATGAGCAGTTCTTC. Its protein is CASSLSSESSYNEQFF.